The rows below give T cell receptor beta chains drawn from one sample of a study of blood T cell repertoires in COVID-19. Method: immunoSEQ multiplex PCR; TCRdb's copy keeps in-frame clones and lacks some. Of around 240,000 clones in the sample, approximately 84% were seen once. The material sequenced was peripheral blood. These receptors came from an elderly woman with acute or convalescent COVID-19. Both conserved end residues are part of each CDR3. D genes are given only for firm matches. Size values are once, few and many counts, or a class for expanded clones, and some rows have none.

d_gene: -; j_gene: TRBJ1-3; v_gene: TRBV21-1; abundance: -; CDR3aa: CASRGTAGPRFSGNTIYF; CDR3nt: TGTGCCAGCAGAGGGACAGCAGGGCCCCGCTTCTCTGGAAACACCATATATTTT
d_gene: -; j_gene: TRBJ1-5; v_gene: TRBV7-2; abundance: -; CDR3aa: CASSLVRDQPQHF; CDR3nt: TGTGCCAGCAGCTTAGTACGGGATCAGCCCCAGCATTTT
d_gene: -; j_gene: TRBJ2-3; v_gene: TRBV19; abundance: -; CDR3aa: CASSIDQGDTQYF; CDR3nt: TGTGCCAGTAGTATAGACCAGGGGGATACGCAGTATTTT
d_gene: TRBD1; j_gene: TRBJ2-1; v_gene: TRBV7-8; abundance: -; CDR3aa: CASSSRTGTGEQFF; CDR3nt: TGTGCCAGCAGCTCGCGGACAGGGACGGGGGAGCAGTTCTTC
d_gene: TRBD1; j_gene: TRBJ1-6; v_gene: TRBV7-2; abundance: -; CDR3aa: CASSPRTGVANNSPLHF; CDR3nt: TGTGCCAGCAGCCCCCGGACAGGGGTCGCGAATAATTCACCCCTCCACTTT
d_gene: -; j_gene: TRBJ1-1; v_gene: TRBV7-9; abundance: -; CDR3aa: CASSPGLVQTDTEAFF; CDR3nt: TGTGCCAGCAGCCCCGGCCTAGTTCAGACGGACACTGAAGCTTTCTTT
d_gene: -; j_gene: TRBJ2-1; v_gene: TRBV6-5; abundance: -; CDR3aa: CASSYPGVSYNEQFF; CDR3nt: TGTGCCAGCAGTTACCCGGGGGTCTCCTACAATGAGCAGTTCTTC
d_gene: TRBD1; j_gene: TRBJ2-3; v_gene: TRBV5-1; abundance: -; CDR3aa: CASTRQGADTQYF; CDR3nt: TGCGCCAGCACCCGACAGGGGGCAGATACGCAGTATTTT
d_gene: TRBD2; j_gene: TRBJ2-7; v_gene: TRBV20-1; abundance: -; CDR3aa: CSASLGTRVYEQYF; CDR3nt: TGCAGTGCTAGTCTCGGGACTAGAGTCTACGAGCAGTACTTC
d_gene: TRBD2; j_gene: TRBJ2-7; v_gene: TRBV5-1; abundance: -; CDR3aa: CASSLVTSGTYEQYF; CDR3nt: TGCGCCAGCAGCTTGGTGACTAGCGGAACCTACGAGCAGTACTTC
d_gene: TRBD2; j_gene: TRBJ2-1; v_gene: TRBV28; abundance: -; CDR3aa: CASSSTSAVLVQFF; CDR3nt: TGTGCCAGCAGTTCGACTAGCGCGGTCCTAGTTCAGTTCTTC
d_gene: -; j_gene: TRBJ1-2; v_gene: TRBV18; abundance: -; CDR3aa: CASSPGDTNYGYTF; CDR3nt: TGTGCCAGCTCACCAGGAGATACCAACTATGGCTACACCTTC
d_gene: TRBD2; j_gene: TRBJ2-3; v_gene: TRBV4-3; abundance: -; CDR3aa: CASSRQAGGPGDTQYF; CDR3nt: TGCGCCAGCAGCCGCCAGGCGGGAGGGCCTGGTGATACGCAGTATTTT
d_gene: TRBD1; j_gene: TRBJ2-6; v_gene: TRBV3-1/TRBV3-2; abundance: -; CDR3aa: CASSQVPRGQGAGANVLTF; CDR3nt: TGTGCCAGCAGCCAAGTCCCGCGGGGACAGGGGGCTGGGGCCAACGTCCTGACTTTC
d_gene: -; j_gene: TRBJ2-7; v_gene: TRBV21-1; abundance: -; CDR3aa: CASSVAGGEPYEQYF; CDR3nt: TGTGCCAGCAGCGTAGCGGGAGGGGAACCCTACGAGCAGTACTTC
d_gene: -; j_gene: TRBJ2-1; v_gene: TRBV25-1; abundance: few; CDR3aa: CASSDGRRGSYNEQFF; CDR3nt: TGTGCCAGCAGTGATGGCCGGCGGGGTTCCTACAATGAGCAGTTCTTC
d_gene: -; j_gene: TRBJ1-1; v_gene: TRBV9; abundance: -; CDR3aa: CASSVAPGEAFF; CDR3nt: TGTGCCAGCAGCGTGGCCCCGGGGGAAGCTTTCTTT
d_gene: -; j_gene: TRBJ1-3; v_gene: TRBV2; abundance: few; CDR3aa: CASISEGIVTGNTIYF; CDR3nt: TGTGCCAGCATTAGTGAGGGAATCGTCACTGGAAACACCATATATTTT
d_gene: -; j_gene: TRBJ1-4; v_gene: TRBV3-1/TRBV3-2; abundance: -; CDR3aa: CASSLKGGNEKLFF; CDR3nt: TGTGCCAGCAGCTTAAAGGGGGGGAATGAAAAACTGTTTTTT
d_gene: TRBD1; j_gene: TRBJ2-7; v_gene: TRBV12-3/TRBV12-4; abundance: -; CDR3aa: CASRKQGGHEQYF; CDR3nt: TGTGCCAGCAGGAAACAGGGGGGCCACGAGCAGTACTTC
d_gene: TRBD1; j_gene: TRBJ1-1; v_gene: TRBV7-2; abundance: -; CDR3aa: CASRGQANTEAFF; CDR3nt: TGTGCCAGCAGGGGACAGGCGAACACTGAAGCTTTCTTT
d_gene: TRBD2; j_gene: TRBJ2-7; v_gene: TRBV5-6; abundance: -; CDR3aa: CASSLRTGGPPEQYF; CDR3nt: TGTGCCAGCAGCTTGCGTACGGGAGGGCCTCCCGAGCAGTACTTC
d_gene: TRBD1; j_gene: TRBJ2-7; v_gene: TRBV4-1; abundance: -; CDR3aa: CASSQGKGANEQYF; CDR3nt: TGCGCCAGCAGCCAAGGAAAGGGGGCGAATGAGCAGTACTTC
d_gene: TRBD1; j_gene: TRBJ1-1; v_gene: TRBV9; abundance: few; CDR3aa: CASSTHTGGNTEAFF; CDR3nt: TGTGCCAGCAGCACCCACACAGGGGGGAACACTGAAGCTTTCTTT
d_gene: -; j_gene: TRBJ2-2; v_gene: TRBV5-1; abundance: -; CDR3aa: CASSLTANTGELFF; CDR3nt: TGCGCCAGCAGCTTAACAGCGAACACCGGGGAGCTGTTTTTT
d_gene: TRBD2; j_gene: TRBJ2-7; v_gene: TRBV7-2; abundance: -; CDR3aa: CASSFRGGVYEQYF; CDR3nt: TGTGCCAGCAGCTTTCGCGGGGGGGTATACGAGCAGTACTTC
d_gene: TRBD2; j_gene: TRBJ2-1; v_gene: TRBV28; abundance: -; CDR3aa: CASRALIGTSIGNEQFF; CDR3nt: TGTGCCAGCAGAGCCCTAATCGGGACTAGTATAGGGAATGAGCAGTTCTTC
d_gene: -; j_gene: TRBJ1-3; v_gene: TRBV7-6; abundance: -; CDR3aa: CASSYRGMQGNTIYF; CDR3nt: TGTGCCAGCAGCTACAGAGGGATGCAAGGGAACACCATATATTTT
d_gene: -; j_gene: TRBJ1-1; v_gene: TRBV27; abundance: -; CDR3aa: CASSPRDRLEAFF; CDR3nt: TGTGCCAGCAGTCCTAGAGACAGGCTTGAAGCTTTCTTT
d_gene: -; j_gene: TRBJ2-3; v_gene: TRBV6-1; abundance: -; CDR3aa: CASSEGTIQTQYF; CDR3nt: TGTGCCAGCAGTGAAGGGACTATTCAAACGCAGTATTTT
d_gene: -; j_gene: TRBJ2-1; v_gene: TRBV19; abundance: -; CDR3aa: CASSISGVDEQFF; CDR3nt: TGTGCCAGTAGTATTTCGGGAGTTGATGAGCAGTTCTTC
d_gene: -; j_gene: TRBJ1-5; v_gene: TRBV15; abundance: -; CDR3aa: CATSTGFNQPQHF; CDR3nt: TGTGCCACCAGCACAGGGTTTAATCAGCCCCAGCATTTT
d_gene: TRBD1; j_gene: TRBJ1-4; v_gene: TRBV25-1; abundance: few; CDR3aa: CASSESGQGIATNEKLFF; CDR3nt: TGTGCCAGCAGTGAATCGGGACAGGGGATTGCAACTAATGAAAAACTGTTTTTT
d_gene: TRBD2; j_gene: TRBJ2-5; v_gene: TRBV7-3; abundance: -; CDR3aa: CASSLGGGAQETQYF; CDR3nt: TGTGCCAGCAGCTTAGGCGGGGGGGCCCAAGAGACCCAGTACTTC
d_gene: -; j_gene: TRBJ1-6; v_gene: TRBV9; abundance: -; CDR3aa: CASSRQNNSPLHF; CDR3nt: TGTGCCAGCAGCCGACAGAATAATTCACCCCTCCACTTT
d_gene: -; j_gene: TRBJ1-6; v_gene: TRBV6-2/TRBV6-3; abundance: -; CDR3aa: CASSNSQGANSPLHF; CDR3nt: TGTGCCAGCAGTAACAGTCAGGGTGCGAATTCACCCCTCCACTTT
d_gene: TRBD2; j_gene: TRBJ2-7; v_gene: TRBV7-2; abundance: few; CDR3aa: CASSLVSSGLLSYEQYF; CDR3nt: TGTGCCAGCAGCTTAGTGTCTAGCGGGCTGCTCTCCTACGAGCAGTACTTC
d_gene: TRBD1; j_gene: TRBJ2-1; v_gene: TRBV6-5; abundance: few; CDR3aa: CASSYSRLQQGKFF; CDR3nt: TGTGCCAGCAGTTACTCGAGATTGCAACAGGGGAAGTTCTTC
d_gene: -; j_gene: TRBJ2-5; v_gene: TRBV25-1; abundance: -; CDR3aa: CASSEKGRGRETQYF; CDR3nt: TGTGCCAGCAGTGAAAAGGGGCGGGGTAGGGAGACCCAGTACTTC
d_gene: -; j_gene: TRBJ1-1; v_gene: TRBV19; abundance: -; CDR3aa: CASSMGRVIDTEAFF; CDR3nt: TGTGCCAGTAGTATGGGCAGGGTTATAGACACTGAAGCTTTCTTT
d_gene: -; j_gene: TRBJ1-5; v_gene: TRBV19; abundance: -; CDR3aa: CASTSGQGWDQPQHF; CDR3nt: -
d_gene: TRBD2; j_gene: TRBJ2-1; v_gene: TRBV7-2; abundance: once; CDR3aa: CASSLGLAGGDNEQFF; CDR3nt: TGTGCCAGCAGCTTAGGACTAGCGGGAGGGGATAATGAGCAGTTCTTC